The subject of this entry is one T cell receptor beta chain. Authors' analysis steps: The assay estimated nucleated cells by amplifying reference gene primers. TCRdb keeps only in-frame clones here, not all; method: immunoSEQ multiplex PCR. That table supplies the V and J calls and clone size; D and trimming were determined from the DNA. The sample consists of over 120,000 clones, over 75% of them appearing once. The germline gives CDR1 SNHLY, CDR2 FYNNEI. V shed 0 bases, J shed 6 bases, and the junction held 8 bases outside the gene matches. This CDR3 is 16 amino acids long. The data originate from a study of blood T cell repertoires in COVID-19. Adults between roughly 18 and 90 years of age took part from fewer than 30 US areas. Two negative PCRs, clearance, or symptom resolution had been documented for recovered Cohort 3 donors.

The origin of this receptor is a woman aged 45 to 65 who had recovered from COVID-19. The V gene is TRBV2, the J gene TRBJ1-2; 9 nucleotides align to TRBD1. The sequenced sample consisted of PBMCs or T cells enriched from blood (not recorded which). CDR3 amino acids: CASSEAIMGQGHGYTF. CDR3 bases: TGTGCCAGCAGTGAAGCCATAATGGGACAGGGCCATGGCTACACCTTC.